These 13 T cell receptor beta chains were sequenced from one sample in a study of T cells in Graves' hyperthyroidism and ophthalmopathy. Researchers amplified the TCR beta CDR3 regions from RNA transcripts. First-round RT-PCR targeting the TCR CDR3 was performed with the HTBI primer set. Via MiXCR, TCRdb re-called the multiplex PCR reads, giving one row per CDR3 protein. The sample comprises 600,000 to 750,000 distinct CDR3 sequences, around 16% of which are singletons, and about 16% rests with the top ten. The sequenced sample was blood. These receptor sequences come from a man aged 50-59 years with Graves' hyperthyroidism.

This clonotype was detected only a few times. V gene TRBV19 combines with J gene TRBJ1-5; D unresolved. V lost 8 bases to trimming and J lost 0 bases, with 14 bases between them. The CDR3 sequence is 15 residues long. The germline gives CDR1 LNHDA, CDR2 SQIVND (reference sequence). CDR3 sequence: CASQKGQDSNQPQHF. The CDR3 nucleotides read TGTGCCAGTCAAAAAGGGCAGGATAGCAATCAGCCCCAGCATTTT.

This clonotype was seen many times. This sequence joins TRBV15 and TRBJ2-2; 9 positions agree with TRBD1. The V gene end was trimmed by 1 base and the J gene end by 4 bases; junction bases not matched to a gene: 4. This CDR3 is 16 amino acids long. Per the germline V gene, CDR1 is LNHNV and CDR2 is YYDKDF (reference sequence). The CDR3 loop is CATSRGGTGPTGELFF. The DNA for the CDR3 is TGTGCCACCAGCAGAGGGGGGACAGGGCCCACCGGGGAGCTGTTTTTT.

The chain recombines TRBV13 with TRBJ2-7; 9 bases map to TRBD1. After removal of 6 bases from V and 3 bases from J, the junction contained 9 bases not matched to a gene. CDR1 PRHDT and CDR2 FYEKMQ come from the germline V gene (reference sequence). This CDR3 has 15 residues. CDR3 region: CASSRGGTGNYEQYF. CDR3 DNA: TGTGCCAGCAGTCGAGGTGGGACAGGGAACTACGAGCAGTACTTC.

This clonotype showed up many times. This chain connects TRBV29-1 to TRBJ2-7; 7 bases align to TRBD2. The CDR3 length is 13 residues. The J segment lost 2 bases and the V segment lost 4 bases, leaving 5 bases of the junction unmatched. From germline, CDR1 is SQVTM and CDR2 ANQGSEA. CDR3 nucleotides: TGCAGCGTTGCCCCCAGCGGGACCTACGAGCAGTACTTC. It codes for CSVAPSGTYEQYF.

There are many counts of this clonotype. This chain links TRBV27 with TRBJ2-7; a possible D gene is TRBD1 (6 bases). Germline CDR1 reads MNHEY; CDR2 reads SMNVEV (reference sequence). Deletions cut 3 bases from V and 0 bases from J, with 9 bases between. The CDR3 contains 14 residues. The chain's CDR3 is CASSLQGNSYEQYF. The CDR3 region has the DNA TGTGCCAGCAGTTTGCAGGGGAACTCCTACGAGCAGTACTTC.

The rearrangement uses TRBV12-3 or TRBV12-4 and TRBJ2-2; D is perhaps TRBD2 (6 bases). V gave up 3 bases and J gave up 5 bases, with 13 bases separating them. The CDR3 contains 15 residues. CDR3 region: CASSLPGTGTGELFF. CDR3 coding DNA: TGTGCCAGCAGTTTGCCCGGGACTGGGACCGGGGAGCTGTTTTTT.

At least ten counts were recorded for this clonotype. The V call is TRBV7-8, the J call TRBJ2-5; 8 bases fit TRBD1. Germline values: CDR1 SGHVS, CDR2 FQNEAQ. CDR3 length equals 12 residues. The junction had 2 bases not matched to a gene; V was cut back by 6 bases and J by 5 bases. The CDR3: CASSRQGETQYF. The CDR3 DNA sequence: TGTGCCAGCAGTCGACAGGGGGAGACCCAGTACTTC.

V usage is TRBV6-1 and J usage is TRBJ2-2; D not certain. The CDR3 spans 14 residues. Between the trimmed V and J ends, which lost 7 bases and 1 base, there was a span of 10 bases. Germline V CDR1 and CDR2: MNHNS, SASEGT. The chain's CDR3 is CASKKDGNTGELFF. CDR3 nucleotides: TGTGCCAGCAAAAAGGACGGGAACACCGGGGAGCTGTTTTTT.

This clonotype was detected ten times or more. The genes are TRBV10-3 and TRBJ2-5; 11 bases match TRBD2. The ends lost 3 bases at V and 4 bases at J; junction bases unmatched: 7. CDR1 ENHRY and CDR2 SYGVKD come from the germline V gene. This CDR3 region has 16 residues. In DNA, the CDR3 is TGTGCCATCAGTGAATTAGCGGGAGGGCCTGGAGAGACCCAGTACTTC. Translated, it gives CAISELAGGPGETQYF.

This clonotype occurred a few times. CDR3 loop: CASETGGSPLHF. The CDR3 DNA reads as TGTGCCAGCGAGACAGGGGGATCACCCCTCCACTTT. The chain combines TRBV3-1 with TRBJ1-6; 9 nucleotides align to TRBD1. Germline-derived CDR1 and CDR2 are LGHDT and YNNKEL (reference sequence). The CDR3 has 12 residues. V shed 8 bases, J shed 10 bases, and the junction held 3 bases outside the gene matches.

The chain uses TRBV4-2 and TRBJ2-2; the D gene is possibly TRBD2 (6 bases). The CDR3 spans 20 residues. Per germline, CDR1 LGHNA and CDR2 YNFKEQ. V lost 0 bases and J lost 0, with 20 bases in between. The CDR3 bases are TGTGCCAGCAGCCAAGACCTACGGTCTTGGGGGACTGCGAACACCGGGGAGCTGTTTTTT. Translated: CASSQDLRSWGTANTGELFF.

This clonotype showed up just a few times. V gene TRBV11-1 combines with J gene TRBJ2-1, with 11 bases identical to TRBD2. The germline V gene encodes CDR1 SGHAT and CDR2 FQDESV (reference sequence). J gave up 7 bases and V 7 bases, and 6 bases lay outside the gene matches. The CDR3 contains 14 residues. CDR3 nucleotides: TGTGCCAGCACCCCTAGCGGGAGGACAAATGAGCAGTTCTTC. Its protein is CASTPSGRTNEQFF.

This clonotype has ten or more counts. The V gene is TRBV28, the J gene TRBJ1-1; the match to TRBD1 covers 8 bases. Germline-derived CDR1 and CDR2 are MDHEN and SYDVKM. The ends lost 7 bases at V and 3 bases at J; junction bases unmatched: 4. The CDR3 is 13 residues long. CDR3 in amino acids: CASMVRGHTEAFF. The CDR3 nucleotides read TGTGCCAGCATGGTCAGGGGGCACACTGAAGCTTTCTTT. Supplemented by reference TRBV28 and TRBJ1-1, the full variable domain reads DVKVTQSSRYLVKRTGEKVFLECVQDMDHENMFWYRQDPGLGLRLIYFSYDVKMKEKGDIPEGYSVSREKKERFSLILESASTNQTSMYLCASMVRGHTEAFFGQGTRLTVV.